Below, 21 T cell receptor beta chains from the same sample are listed, as sequenced in a study of T cell changes during pregnancy in multiple sclerosis. The repertoire was sequenced with immunoSEQ multiplex PCR; TCRdb's copy has only in-frame clones and lacks some. The data contain more than 80,000 clones, roughly 90% of them singletons. The sequencing here drew on peripheral blood, taken in the first trimester of pregnancy. The receptors derive from a female donor with multiple sclerosis, enrolled in a pregnancy study.

This clone was recorded once. This CDR3 is also generated by other DNA sequences in the sample. The chain has TRBV10-1 and TRBJ2-1, with 9 positions matching TRBD2. The V segment lost 5 bases and the J segment 6 bases; nucleotides outside the gene matches: 5. CDR3 length: 14 residues. CDR1 is WNHNN and CDR2 is SYGVQD in the germline V gene (reference sequence). CDR3 amino acids: CASSLAGVGNEQFF. CDR3 bases: TGCGCCAGCAGTTTAGCGGGAGTGGGCAATGAGCAGTTCTTC.

The rearrangement joins TRBV29-1 to TRBJ1-5, with 7 bases matching TRBD1. The V segment lost 5 bases and the J segment 5 bases; nucleotides outside the gene matches: 3. This CDR3 is 12 amino acids long. The germline V gene encodes CDR1 SQVTM and CDR2 ANQGSEA. The CDR3 sequence is CSVRQGDQPQHF. In nucleotides, the CDR3 is TGCAGCGTTAGACAGGGAGATCAGCCCCAGCATTTT. Full variable domain (outside the CDR3, taken from reference TRBV29-1 and TRBJ1-5): SAVISQKPSRDICQRGTSLTIQCQVDSQVTMMFWYRQQPGQSLTLIATANQGSEATYESGFVIDKFPISRPNLTFSTLTVSNMSPEDSSIYLCSVRQGDQPQHFGDGTRLSIL.

CDR3 sequence: CASNPLEPGLAVTDTQYF. The CDR3 region has the DNA TGTGCCAGCAACCCCCTCGAGCCCGGACTAGCGGTCACAGATACGCAGTATTTT. This chain links TRBV28 with TRBJ2-3; 10 bases are shared with TRBD2. V lost 7 bases, J lost 2 bases, and 15 bases stayed unmatched. Germline V gene sequence: CDR1 MDHEN, CDR2 SYDVKM. This CDR3 contains 18 residues.

This chain links TRBV28 with TRBJ2-1, with D possibly being TRBD1 (8 bases). V lost 6 bases, J lost 2 bases, and 17 bases lay in between. The CDR3 extends over 16 amino acids. Germline values: CDR1 MDHEN, CDR2 SYDVKM. CDR3 sequence (DNA): TGTGCCAGCAGGCCACGTACAGGGGGGGCCTACAATGAGCAGTTCTTC. Protein: CASRPRTGGAYNEQFF.

In DNA form, the CDR3 reads TGTGCCAGCAGCTTAAAGCCCTACGAGCAGTACTTC. As protein: CASSLKPYEQYF. The rearrangement uses TRBV7-2 and TRBJ2-7; D call uncertain. With 2 bases removed from V and 2 bases from J, the gap between germline ends came to 4 bases. CDR3 length equals 12 residues. Germline V CDR1 and CDR2: SGHTA, FQGNSA.

The chain couples TRBV5-4 to TRBJ1-1; D gene unclear. Trimming shortened V by 4 bases and J by 8 bases, and 15 bases separated the two germline ends. The CDR3 consists of 13 residues. The V gene's germline CDR1 is SGHNT and CDR2 YYREEE (reference sequence). This chain's CDR3 is CASSGRDYKEAFF. DNA for the CDR3: TGTGCCAGCAGCGGCCGGGATTATAAAGAAGCTTTCTTT.

This sequence joins TRBV5-1 and TRBJ2-3; 12 bases agree with TRBD2. Per germline, CDR1 SGHRS and CDR2 YFSETQ. V shed 4 bases and J 4 bases; nucleotides not matched to a gene: 4. This CDR3 is built from 15 residues. The CDR3 DNA is TGCGCCAGCAGCGGCGGGACTAGCGGGTCAGATACGCAGTATTTT. This encodes CASSGGTSGSDTQYF.

Comment on this clone: Distinct nucleotide sequences in the sample also encode this CDR3. V and J are TRBV19 and TRBJ2-7; 10 bases line up with TRBD2. Per germline, CDR1 LNHDA and CDR2 SQIVND (reference sequence). CDR3 length: 14 amino acids. With 3 bases clipped from V and 3 bases from J, the junction kept 2 bases outside the gene matches. In DNA form, the CDR3 reads TGTGCCAGTAGTATCTCTAGCGGGAGCTACGAGCAGTACTTC. This sequence encodes CASSISSGSYEQYF.

Comment on this clone: At the DNA level, this CDR3 is encoded by other sequences in the same sample as well. The rearrangement uses TRBV6-5 and TRBJ2-7; maybe TRBD1 (5 bases). The CDR3 is 11 amino acids. Germline lookup yields CDR1 MNHEY and CDR2 SVGAGI. The germline V and J ends were trimmed by 5 bases and 3 bases, with 5 bases remaining between them. As DNA, the CDR3 is TGTGCCAGCAGTACAGGCTACGAGCAGTACTTC. This translates into CASSTGYEQYF.

This clone was seen more than once but under ten times. The V gene is TRBV10-3, the J gene TRBJ2-7; possibly TRBD2 for D (6 bases). The CDR3 contains 11 residues. Germline V gene sequence: CDR1 ENHRY, CDR2 SYGVKD. Trimming pared 8 bases from V and 6 bases from J, leaving 11 bases between. CDR3 sequence (DNA): TGTGCCATCGCCTCAGCGGGCGAGCAGTACTTC. This gives the protein CAIASAGEQYF.

This clone has just a few counts. The chain carries TRBV30 and TRBJ2-1; D is possibly TRBD2 (6 bases). The V gene lost 7 bases and the J gene lost 8 bases, with 18 bases spanning the gap. The CDR3 has 13 residues. The germline gives CDR1 GTSNPN, CDR2 SVGIG (reference sequence). The CDR3 coding sequence is TGTGCCTCGACCCTGGCGGGACTCGATGAGCAGTTCTTC. Residues: CASTLAGLDEQFF.

The V gene is TRBV5-1, the J gene TRBJ2-1, with 9 bases matching TRBD2. Germline CDR1 is SGHRS and CDR2 is YFSETQ. Unmatched junction bases numbered 10, after V lost 6 bases and J lost 6 bases. The CDR3 length is 15 residues. CDR3 amino acids: CASTIAGVSANEQFF. The CDR3 coding sequence is TGCGCCAGCACCATAGCGGGAGTTAGCGCCAATGAGCAGTTCTTC.

The chain links TRBV7-9 to TRBJ2-3; no clear D gene. The germline CDR1 and CDR2 sequences are SEHNR and FQNEAQ (reference sequence). With 5 bases removed from V and 4 bases from J, the gap between germline ends came to 13 bases. This CDR3 comprises 14 residues. The CDR3 protein is CASSEDTFSDTQYF. CDR3 coding DNA: TGTGCCAGCAGCGAAGACACTTTCTCAGATACGCAGTATTTT.

The rearrangement uses TRBV9 and TRBJ2-2; TRBD1 is a possible D gene (5 bases). The V and J ends lost 4 bases and 7 bases respectively, with 14 bases between them. The V gene's germline CDR1 is SGDLS and CDR2 YYNGEE. This CDR3 has 14 amino acids. The CDR3 region has the DNA TGTGCCAGCAGCCTAGAACAGGTGCGCGGGGAGCTGTTTTTT. It specifies CASSLEQVRGELFF. Complete variable domain (other parts from reference TRBV9 and TRBJ2-2): DSGVTQTPKHLITATGQRVTLRCSPRSGDLSVYWYQQSLDQGLQFLIQYYNGEERAKGNILERFSAQQFPDLHSELNLSSLELGDSALYFCASSLEQVRGELFFGEGSRLTVL.

The rearrangement uses TRBV4-1 and TRBJ2-7, with TRBD2 matching over 7 bases. The CDR3 consists of 13 residues. The germline V gene has CDR1 MGHRA and CDR2 YSYEKL. The junction had 0 bases not matched to a gene; V was cut back by 1 base and J by 3 bases. The CDR3 protein is CASSQGGGYEQYF. The DNA for the CDR3 is TGCGCCAGCAGCCAAGGGGGGGGCTACGAGCAGTACTTC.

The chain recombines TRBV7-6 with TRBJ1-4; D unclear. The CDR3 covers 15 residues. Trimming cost V 1 base and J 5 bases, with 11 bases left between them. CDR1 SGHVS and CDR2 FNYEAQ come from the germline V gene. CDR3 sequence (DNA): TGTGCCAGCAGCTTAGGGCGTCAGGTCAATGAAAAACTGTTTTTT. This encodes CASSLGRQVNEKLFF.

The rearrangement joins TRBV4-1 to TRBJ2-1; D is unclear. Germline loops: CDR1 MGHRA, CDR2 YSYEKL. Between the trimmed V and J ends, which lost 1 base and 3 bases, there was a span of 16 bases. The CDR3 loop spans 17 amino acids. The CDR3 sequence is CASSQAPELRNYNEQFF. In DNA, the CDR3 is TGCGCCAGCAGCCAAGCTCCCGAACTCCGTAACTACAATGAGCAGTTCTTC.

The chain combines TRBV5-1 with TRBJ1-1, with TRBD1 identical over 8 bases. Trimming at V came to 1 base and at J to 5 bases, leaving 7 bases not matched to a gene. Germline V lookup: CDR1 SGHRS, CDR2 YFSETQ. The CDR3 spans 15 residues. The CDR3: CASSLRTGRRTEAFF. The CDR3 nucleotides read TGCGCCAGCAGCTTGAGGACAGGGCGGAGGACTGAAGCTTTCTTT.

The chain is built from TRBV19 and TRBJ2-1; D perhaps matches TRBD1 (5 bases). Germline V lookup: CDR1 LNHDA, CDR2 SQIVND (reference sequence). V lost 6 bases and J 8 bases, leaving 17 bases between the germline ends. The CDR3 is 14 amino acids. CDR3 DNA: TGTGCCAGTAGCCCCATCGCTGGGGCCCATGAGCAGTTCTTC. Amino acid sequence: CASSPIAGAHEQFF.

V usage is TRBV5-4 and J usage is TRBJ2-5, with a tentative D call TRBD2 (5 bases). Between the trimmed V and J ends, which lost 4 bases and 3 bases, there was a span of 10 bases. Germline assignment: CDR1 SGHNT and CDR2 YYREEE (reference sequence). The CDR3 covers 13 residues. The CDR3 DNA reads as TGTGCCAGCAGCGCCGGACTGGAAGAGACCCAGTACTTC. Translated, it gives CASSAGLEETQYF.

V usage is TRBV5-1 and J usage is TRBJ2-2; TRBD2 is a possible D gene (5 bases). V dropped 5 bases and J dropped 7 bases, with 9 bases sitting between them. The CDR3 extends over 12 amino acids. Germline CDR1 is SGHRS and CDR2 is YFSETQ. The CDR3 loop is CASRLAVGELFF. The CDR3 DNA is TGCGCCAGCAGGCTAGCAGTCGGGGAGCTGTTTTTT. Together with reference TRBV5-1 and TRBJ2-2, the CDR3 gives the full variable domain: KAGVTQTPRYLIKTRGQQVTLSCSPISGHRSVSWYQQTPGQGLQFLFEYFSETQRNKGNFPGRFSGRQFSNSRSEMNVSTLELGDSALYLCASRLAVGELFFGEGSRLTVL.